The clone carrying this T cell receptor (beta chain) was observed at least ten times. Its antigen is not known. The ends lost 4 bases at V and 2 bases at J; junction bases unmatched: 3. Germline V CDR1 and CDR2: MGHRA, YSYEKL. CDR3 length equals 15 residues. MiXCR, run by TCRdb on the RT-PCR reads, gives a single entry per CDR3 protein. The sample contains around 470,000 distinct CDR3 sequences, 6% to 9% of which appear only once. The data are from a study of response to subunit inactivated influenza vaccine. The study's findings and limits: After each seasonal influenza vaccination, few new T cells are recruited, the authors suggested.

This material consisted of PBMCs from blood, taken less than 30 months after vaccination. The chain recombines TRBV4-1 with TRBJ2-7; 12 positions agree with TRBD2. The receptor was isolated from a man aged 45 to 75 who received an inactivated influenza vaccine. This CDR3 is CASSRTSGKTYEQYF. Here the CDR3 DNA reads TGCGCCAGCAGCCGGACTAGCGGGAAGACCTACGAGCAGTACTTC.